The T cell receptor beta chain described here comes from a study of CD8 T cells in ankylosing spondylitis. V trimming: 1 base; J trimming: 6 bases; junction bases outside the gene matches: 9. CDR3 size: 17 residues. CDR1 and CDR2 from the germline V gene are MGHDK and SYGVNS. TCRdb passed the 5' RACE reads through MiXCR, listing each CDR3 protein once. The sample holds approximately 150,000 distinct CDR3 sequences, 25% to 35% seen once. The chain combines TRBV25-1 with TRBJ1-1; 12 bases match TRBD1. The material sequenced was synovial fluid, either unsorted or a sorted T cell fraction (not recorded which). This TCR derives from a male donor with ankylosing spondylitis. The CDR3 bases are TGTGCCAGCAGTGAATTGGGGGACAGGGGGCGCGACGCTGAAGCTTTCTTT. Its translation: CASSELGDRGRDAEAFF.